This TCR beta chain stems from a study of post-analysis software for immune sequencing data. CDR1 is SGHRS, CDR2 YFSETQ, per germline. This CDR3 comprises 11 residues. Deletions cut 4 bases from V and 6 bases from J, with 5 bases between. In regard to this clonotype: Antigen unknown.

Overall study results and limits: Patients showed TRBV5-6, TRBV5-1 and TRBV20-1 among a few TRBV segments more frequent than in controls. Controls showed significantly higher normalized Chao1 diversity than did multiple sclerosis patients.

Prepared TCR beta cDNA libraries contained unique molecular identifiers. TCRdb recomputed calls from the PCR reads with MiXCR, one row per CDR3 protein. This table has approximately 690,000 distinct CDR3 sequences, around 64% appearing once. The specimen was blood. This TCR came from a girl aged 2 to 9 with multiple sclerosis. This chain links TRBV5-1 with TRBJ2-1; D is unclear. CDR3 nucleotides: TGCGCCAGCAGCAACCTCAATGAGCAGTTCTTC. This codes for CASSNLNEQFF.